This T cell receptor (beta chain) was recorded in a study of blood T cell repertoires in COVID-19. Study at large: The United States, Italy and Spain provided the acute and convalescent COVID-19 samples. PBMCs, B-cell-depleted T cells, or T cells were the source of the cDNA or gDNA that made up the material.

In the original processing: Amplification with reference gene primers provided the estimates of nucleated cell counts. This table comes from immunoSEQ multiplex PCR, and its TCRdb copy is limited to in-frame clones, with some not included. V and J calls plus clone size are reproduced from that table; the DNA served to infer D and trimming. The sample holds about 90,000 clones; more than 80% are singletons and the top ten take more than 10%. V was trimmed by 2 bases and J by 4 bases, leaving 11 bases between them. The CDR3 sequence is 13 residues long. CDR1 and CDR2 (germline): GTSNPN, SVGIG (reference sequence).

Input material: peripheral blood. This clonotype was sampled from a human donor in a cohort sampled during active COVID-19. The V and J genes are TRBV30 and TRBJ1-2, with a possible D match to TRBD1 (6 bases). The DNA for the CDR3 is TGTGCCTGGAGTCCAGGCAGGGGCTATGGCTACACCTTC. As protein: CAWSPGRGYGYTF.